This TCR beta chain was profiled in a study of regulatory T cells in long-lasting Graves disease. General study points: A greater number of public clonotypes (approximately 2,700) was shared by persistent patients than by new patients (about 890). Among samples with persistent disease, TRBV28, TRBJ1-2 and TRBJ2-5 were favored.

Researchers made TCR beta libraries by using iRepertoire HTBI primers and running Arm-PCR on CDR3 regions. TCRdb called the multiplex PCR reads again in MiXCR, with one record for every CDR3 protein. Of roughly 500,000 distinct CDR3 sequences in the sample, roughly 20% were seen once. Documented time point: persistent/refractory GD, antithyroid drugs over 5 years with positive TRAb. Generation of the TCR library employed RNA extracted from PBMCs. With EDTA tubes as the receptacles, 7.5 to 10 milliliters of peripheral blood were drawn. The CDR3 contains 14 residues. Germline CDR1 reads MDHEN; CDR2 reads SYDVKM. There are many counts of this clonotype. Its target is unknown. One junction end disagrees with the germline gene, perhaps due to a read error.

The sample in question was peripheral blood mononuclear cells (PBMCs), obtained when the disease was refractory, from a patient treated with antithyroid drugs. This rearrangement joins TRBV28 to TRBJ1-5; 8 bases are shared with TRBD1. The receptor was derived from a female donor with Graves disease. CDR3 residues: CASSLPDRVQLQHF. DNA for the CDR3: TGTGCCAGCAGTTTGCCGGACAGGGTCCAGCTCCAGCATTTT.